The source of this T cell receptor beta chain is a study of beta chain features in type 1 diabetes. Study-wide results and limits: Cells with high TCR expression could be over-represented by cDNA sequencing. Shorter TCRB CDR3s, moderately but significantly so, marked every one of the four CD4+ subsets in Type 1 diabetes patients. HLA effects on TCRB rearrangement stayed unresolved here.

All of the sorted populations showed purity greater than 95%. The authors reverse transcribed all of the isolated RNA, so sequencing captured expressed TCRB transcripts. Profiled with immunoSEQ multiplex PCR; TCRdb holds only in-frame clones, not every one. The table records about 150,000 clones, nearly 9.5% of them present only once. V lost 0 bases, J lost 1 base, and 9 bases lay in between. Germline V lookup: CDR1 SGDLS, CDR2 YYNGEE. The CDR3 is made up of 15 amino acids. Regarding this clone: The antigen remains undetermined.

The gene calls are TRBV9 and TRBJ2-3, with D possibly being TRBD2 (6 bases). The source of this sequence is a young man in good health. The source material was central memory CD4+ T cells from blood. CDR3 sequence (DNA): TGTGCCAGCAGCGTAGGCGGGATACGCACAGATACGCAGTATTTT. It encodes CASSVGGIRTDTQYF.